In its sample, the clone carrying this TCR beta chain was seen many times. Its matching antigen is unknown. The V segment lost 3 bases and the J segment 6 bases; nucleotides outside the gene matches: 5. The CDR3 is 14 residues long. Germline values: CDR1 LNHDA, CDR2 SQIVND (reference sequence). The PBMCs used were ones drawn from approximately 9.9 ml of fresh peripheral blood. The sample belongs to a study of Graves' ophthalmopathy and Graves' hyperthyroidism. Overall study results and limits: Blood samples also showed most expanded thyroid clonotypes exceeding 0.001 frequency. The 13-signature model separated ophthalmopathy from stable hyperthyroidism at approximately 91% sensitivity and roughly 80% specificity.

RNA transcripts were the source from which TCR beta CDR3 regions were amplified. The first round was an RT-PCR with HTBI primers, and the second round was a multiplex PCR. TCRdb independently ran MiXCR on the multiplex PCR reads; one entry per CDR3 protein. The sample consists of about 160,000 distinct CDR3 sequences, approximately 40% of them appearing once. This TCR came from a woman in her thirties or forties with Graves' ophthalmopathy. The V and J genes are TRBV19 and TRBJ1-1; TRBD1 matches at 9 bases. The sample was peripheral blood. The CDR3 nucleotides read TGTGCCAGTAGTATCGGACAGGGGATCGCTGAAGCTTTCTTT. It translates to CASSIGQGIAEAFF.